This T cell receptor beta chain stems from a study of tumor-infiltrating lymphocytes in primary liver carcinoma. At the level of the study: Tumor staging was T1-T3 N0M0; sizes spanned 4.2 to 10 cm across.

Germline loops: CDR1 PRHDT, CDR2 FYEKMQ (reference sequence). The CDR3 loop spans 13 amino acids. Trimming cost V 2 bases and J 4 bases, with 3 bases left between them. Starting from 400 to 500 ng of total RNA, TCR beta cDNA was produced with a primer in the constant region. ARM-PCR was slightly modified, and three nested multiplex PCR rounds with it gave rise to the TCR beta libraries. Each of the first two PCR rounds ran approximately 11 cycles with TRBV1-TRBV30 forward and C-beta reverse primers. TCRdb re-derived calls from the multiplex PCR reads in MiXCR, one entry per CDR3 protein. The table has hundreds of thousands of distinct CDR3 sequences, more than 55% seen once. Out of unsorted whole blood came the blood RNA, and germline DNA was extracted as well.

The genes are TRBV13 and TRBJ2-6; no clear D gene. Sequenced material: peripheral blood. The receptor's source is a woman in her thirties with primary liver carcinoma and hepatitis B virus infection. CDR3 coding DNA: TGTGCCAGCAGCTTAAAGGGGGCCAACGTCCTGACTTTC. This translates into CASSLKGANVLTF.